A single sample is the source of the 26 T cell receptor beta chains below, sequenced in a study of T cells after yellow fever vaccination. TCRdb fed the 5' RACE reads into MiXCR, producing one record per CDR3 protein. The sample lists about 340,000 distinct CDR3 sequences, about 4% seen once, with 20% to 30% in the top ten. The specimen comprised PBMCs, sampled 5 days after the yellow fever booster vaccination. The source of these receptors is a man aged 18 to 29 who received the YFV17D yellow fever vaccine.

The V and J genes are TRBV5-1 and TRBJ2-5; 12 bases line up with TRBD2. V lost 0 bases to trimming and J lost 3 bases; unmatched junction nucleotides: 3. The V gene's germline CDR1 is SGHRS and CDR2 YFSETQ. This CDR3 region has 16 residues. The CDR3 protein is CASSLEASGGEETQYF. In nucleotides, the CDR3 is TGCGCCAGCAGCTTGGAGGCTAGCGGGGGGGAAGAGACCCAGTACTTC.

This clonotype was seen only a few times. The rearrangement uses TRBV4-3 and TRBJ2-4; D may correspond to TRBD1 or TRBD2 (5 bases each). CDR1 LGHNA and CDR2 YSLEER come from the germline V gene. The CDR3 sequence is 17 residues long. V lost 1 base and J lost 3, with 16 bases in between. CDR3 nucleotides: TGCGCCAGCAGCCAAGCTTTCGGGGCACGGGACAAAAACATTCAGTACTTC. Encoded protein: CASSQAFGARDKNIQYF.

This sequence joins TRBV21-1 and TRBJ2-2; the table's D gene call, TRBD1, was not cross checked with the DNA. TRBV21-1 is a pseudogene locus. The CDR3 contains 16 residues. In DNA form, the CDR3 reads TGTGCCAGCACCCGCCGGGGGACAGCGAACACCGGGGAGCTGTTTTTT. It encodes CASTRRGTANTGELFF.

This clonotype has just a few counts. This CDR3 reads CASSYSMARRSGGQQSTDTQYF. The CDR3 nucleotides read TGTGCCAGCAGTTACTCGATGGCCCGCCGCAGCGGGGGGCAACAAAGCACAGATACGCAGTATTTT. The chain couples TRBV6-6 to TRBJ2-3, with 9 positions matching TRBD2. The CDR3 has 22 amino acids. Germline CDR1 reads MNHNY; CDR2 reads SVGAGI (reference sequence). V trimming: 0 bases; J trimming: 0 bases; junction bases outside the gene matches: 19.

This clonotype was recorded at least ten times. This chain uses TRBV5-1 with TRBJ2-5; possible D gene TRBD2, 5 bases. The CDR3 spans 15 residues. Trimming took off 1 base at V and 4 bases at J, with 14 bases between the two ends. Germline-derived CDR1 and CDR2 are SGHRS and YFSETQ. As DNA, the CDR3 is TGCGCCAGCAGCTTGTTGAGCGGCATTACAGAGACCCAGTACTTC. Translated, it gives CASSLLSGITETQYF.

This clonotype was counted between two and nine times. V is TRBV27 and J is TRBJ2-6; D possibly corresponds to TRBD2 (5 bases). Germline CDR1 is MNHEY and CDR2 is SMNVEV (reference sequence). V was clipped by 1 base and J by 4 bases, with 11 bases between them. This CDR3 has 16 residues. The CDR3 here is CASSLWGSGGANVLTF. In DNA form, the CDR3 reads TGTGCCAGCAGTTTATGGGGAAGCGGCGGGGCCAACGTCCTGACTTTC. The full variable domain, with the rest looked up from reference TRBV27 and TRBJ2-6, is EAQVTQNPRYLITVTGKKLTVTCSQNMNHEYMSWYRQDPGLGLRQIYYSMNVEVTDKGDVPEGYKVSRKEKRNFPLILESPSPNQTSLYFCASSLWGSGGANVLTFGAGSRLTVL.

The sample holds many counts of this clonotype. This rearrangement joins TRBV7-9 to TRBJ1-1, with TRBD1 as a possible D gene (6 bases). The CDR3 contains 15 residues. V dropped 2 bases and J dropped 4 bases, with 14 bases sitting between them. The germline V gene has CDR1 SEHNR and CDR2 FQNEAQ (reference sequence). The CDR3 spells CASSLNTGKSTEAFF. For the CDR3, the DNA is TGTGCCAGCAGCTTAAACACAGGGAAGAGCACTGAAGCTTTCTTT.

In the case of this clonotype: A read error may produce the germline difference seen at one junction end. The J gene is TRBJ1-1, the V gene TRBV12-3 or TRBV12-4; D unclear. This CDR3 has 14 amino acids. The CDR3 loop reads CARSLWAVNSEAFF. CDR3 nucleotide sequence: TGTGCCAGGAGTTTATGGGCGGTAAACAGTGAAGCTTTCTTT.

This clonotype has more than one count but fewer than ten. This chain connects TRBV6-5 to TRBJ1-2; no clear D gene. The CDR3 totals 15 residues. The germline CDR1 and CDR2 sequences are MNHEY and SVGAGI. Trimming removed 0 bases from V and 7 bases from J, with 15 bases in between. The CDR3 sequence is CASSYSNRPNGGYTF. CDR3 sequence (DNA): TGTGCCAGCAGTTACTCGAATCGGCCCAATGGTGGCTACACCTTC.

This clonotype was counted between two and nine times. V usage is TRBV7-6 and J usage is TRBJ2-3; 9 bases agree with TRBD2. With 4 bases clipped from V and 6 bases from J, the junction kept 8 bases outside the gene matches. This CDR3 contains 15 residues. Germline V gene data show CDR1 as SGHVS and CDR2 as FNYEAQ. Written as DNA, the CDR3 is TGTGCCAGCAGCTCGGTAGCGGGGGTTGGGGATACGCAGTATTTT. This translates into CASSSVAGVGDTQYF.

The CDR3 DNA is TGTGCCAGCAGCCTCGGACCGACGGCGGGTCAGCCCCAGCATTTT. This sequence encodes CASSLGPTAGQPQHF. The chain has TRBV7-3 and TRBJ1-5; D remains unclear. Trimming took 5 bases from V and 6 from J, leaving 17 bases between them. CDR3 length: 15 amino acids. Germline-derived CDR1 and CDR2 are SGHTA and FQGTGA.

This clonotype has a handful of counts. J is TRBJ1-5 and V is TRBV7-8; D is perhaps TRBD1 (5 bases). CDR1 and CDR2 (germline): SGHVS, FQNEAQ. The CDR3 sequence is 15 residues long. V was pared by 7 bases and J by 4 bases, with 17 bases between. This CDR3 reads CASTRARGPNQPQHF. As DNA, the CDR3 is TGTGCCAGCACCCGAGCAAGGGGTCCAAATCAGCCCCAGCATTTT.

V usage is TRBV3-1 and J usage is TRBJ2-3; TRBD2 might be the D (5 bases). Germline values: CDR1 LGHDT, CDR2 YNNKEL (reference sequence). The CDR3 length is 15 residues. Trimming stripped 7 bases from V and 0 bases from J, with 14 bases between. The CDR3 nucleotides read TGTGCCAGCAAAGGTGTCGGGATTAGCACAGATACGCAGTATTTT. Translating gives CASKGVGISTDTQYF.

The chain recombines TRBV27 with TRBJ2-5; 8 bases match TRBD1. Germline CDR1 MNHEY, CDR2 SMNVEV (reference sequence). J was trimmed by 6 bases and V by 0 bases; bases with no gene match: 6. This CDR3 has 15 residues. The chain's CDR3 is CASSLSAGGWKTQYF. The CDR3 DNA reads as TGTGCCAGCAGTTTATCCGCAGGGGGCTGGAAGACCCAGTACTTC.

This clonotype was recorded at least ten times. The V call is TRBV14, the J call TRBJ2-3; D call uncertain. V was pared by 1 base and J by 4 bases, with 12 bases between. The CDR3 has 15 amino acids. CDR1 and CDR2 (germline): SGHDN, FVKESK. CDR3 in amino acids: CASSQALGAADTQYF. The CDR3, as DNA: TGTGCCAGCAGCCAAGCCTTAGGAGCAGCAGATACGCAGTATTTT.

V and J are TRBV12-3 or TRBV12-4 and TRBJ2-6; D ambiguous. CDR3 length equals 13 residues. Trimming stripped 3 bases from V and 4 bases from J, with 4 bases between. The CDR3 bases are TGTGCCAGCAGTTTTATGGGGGCCAACGTCCTGACTTTC. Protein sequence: CASSFMGANVLTF.

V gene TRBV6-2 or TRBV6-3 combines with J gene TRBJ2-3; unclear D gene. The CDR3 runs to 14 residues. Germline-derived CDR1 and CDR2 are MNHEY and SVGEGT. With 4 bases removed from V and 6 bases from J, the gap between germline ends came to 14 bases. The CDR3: CASSFLILSDTQYF. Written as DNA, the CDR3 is TGTGCCAGCAGTTTCCTCATACTATCGGATACGCAGTATTTT.

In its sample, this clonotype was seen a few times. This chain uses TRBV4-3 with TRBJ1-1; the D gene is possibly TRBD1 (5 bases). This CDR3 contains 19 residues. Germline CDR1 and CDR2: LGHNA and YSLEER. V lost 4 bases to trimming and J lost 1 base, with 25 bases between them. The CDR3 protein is CASSRTLGPTPRGNTEAFF. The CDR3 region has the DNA TGCGCCAGCAGCCGAACACTAGGACCGACCCCGAGGGGGAACACTGAAGCTTTCTTT.

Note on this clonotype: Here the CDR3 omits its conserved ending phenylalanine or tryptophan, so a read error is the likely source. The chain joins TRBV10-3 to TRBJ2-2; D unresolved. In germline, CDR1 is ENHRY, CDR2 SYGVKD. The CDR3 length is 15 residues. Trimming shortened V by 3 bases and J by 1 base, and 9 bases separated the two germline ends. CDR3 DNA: TGTGCCATCAGTGATGACCGTCGGAACACCGGGGAGCTGTTTCTT. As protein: CAISDDRRNTGELFL.

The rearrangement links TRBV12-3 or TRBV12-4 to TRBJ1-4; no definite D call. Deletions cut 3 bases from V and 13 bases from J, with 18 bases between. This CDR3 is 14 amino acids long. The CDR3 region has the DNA TGTGCCAGCAGTTTTTCGGGCAGGACCCGGGCACTGTTTTTT. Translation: CASSFSGRTRALFF.

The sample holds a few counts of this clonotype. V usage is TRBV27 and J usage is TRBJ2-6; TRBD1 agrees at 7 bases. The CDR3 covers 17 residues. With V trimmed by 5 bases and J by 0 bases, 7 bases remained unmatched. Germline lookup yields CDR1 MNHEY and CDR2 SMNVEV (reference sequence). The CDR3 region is CASSPGQYNSGANVLTF. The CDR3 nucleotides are TGTGCCAGCAGTCCGGGACAGTACAACTCTGGGGCCAACGTCCTGACTTTC.

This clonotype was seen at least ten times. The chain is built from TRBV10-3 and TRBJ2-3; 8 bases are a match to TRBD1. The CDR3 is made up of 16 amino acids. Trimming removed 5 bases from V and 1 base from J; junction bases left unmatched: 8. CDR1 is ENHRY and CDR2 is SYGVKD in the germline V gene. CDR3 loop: CAISRRQGMGTDTQYF. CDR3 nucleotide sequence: TGTGCCATCAGTAGAAGACAGGGGATGGGCACAGATACGCAGTATTTT.

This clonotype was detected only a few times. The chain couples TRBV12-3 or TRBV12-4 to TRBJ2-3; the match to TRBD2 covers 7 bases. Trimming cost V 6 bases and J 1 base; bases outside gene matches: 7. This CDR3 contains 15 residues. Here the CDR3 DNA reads TGTGCCAGCAGCCCGACTAGCTCTGGCACAGATACGCAGTATTTT. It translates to CASSPTSSGTDTQYF.

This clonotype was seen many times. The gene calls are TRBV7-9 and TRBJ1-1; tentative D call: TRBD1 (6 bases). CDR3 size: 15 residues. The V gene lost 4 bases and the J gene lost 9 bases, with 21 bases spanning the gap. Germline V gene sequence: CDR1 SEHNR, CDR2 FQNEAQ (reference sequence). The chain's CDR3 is CASSSDPGQWVKAFF. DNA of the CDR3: TGTGCCAGCAGCTCAGACCCGGGACAATGGGTTAAAGCTTTCTTT. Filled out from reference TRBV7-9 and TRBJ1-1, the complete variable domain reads DTGVSQNPRHKITKRGQNVTFRCDPISEHNRLYWYRQTLGQGPEFLTYFQNEAQLEKSRLLSDRFSAERPKGSFSTLEIQRTEQGDSAMYLCASSSDPGQWVKAFFGQGTRLTVV.

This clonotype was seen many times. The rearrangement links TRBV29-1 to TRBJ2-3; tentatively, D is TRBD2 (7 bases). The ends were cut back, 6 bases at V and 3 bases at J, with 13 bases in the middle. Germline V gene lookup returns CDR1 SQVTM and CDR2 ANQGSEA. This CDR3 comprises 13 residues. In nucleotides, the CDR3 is TGCAGCGTGGAACGGGGGGCGACAGATACGCAGTATTTT. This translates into CSVERGATDTQYF.

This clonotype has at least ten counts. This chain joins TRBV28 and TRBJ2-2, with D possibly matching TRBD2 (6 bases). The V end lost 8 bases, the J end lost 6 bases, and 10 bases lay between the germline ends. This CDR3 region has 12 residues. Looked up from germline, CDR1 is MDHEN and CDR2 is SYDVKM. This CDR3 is CASGGEPGELFF. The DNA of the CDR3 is TGTGCCAGCGGAGGGGAGCCCGGGGAGCTGTTTTTT. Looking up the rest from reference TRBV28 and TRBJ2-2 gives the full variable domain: DVKVTQSSRYLVKRTGEKVFLECVQDMDHENMFWYRQDPGLGLRLIYFSYDVKMKEKGDIPEGYSVSREKKERFSLILESASTNQTSMYLCASGGEPGELFFGEGSRLTVL.